The 25 T cell receptor beta chains presented below share a single source sample, sequenced in a study of T cell changes during pregnancy in multiple sclerosis. Produced via immunoSEQ multiplex PCR; TCRdb's table is partial and in-frame only. This sample yields about 77,000 clones, of which about 93% are seen a single time; roughly 2.6% belongs to the top ten. The sample was peripheral blood, taken after pregnancy. These receptors were collected from a female donor in good health, enrolled as a control in a pregnancy study.

The V gene is TRBV29-1, the J gene TRBJ1-1; 7 bases map to TRBD1. Germline CDR1 SQVTM, CDR2 ANQGSEA. The junction had 3 bases not matched to a gene; V was cut back by 7 bases and J by 1 base. This CDR3 comprises 12 residues. CDR3 DNA sequence: TGCAGCGCCCGACAGGGGAACACTGAAGCTTTCTTT. As protein: CSARQGNTEAFF.

V is TRBV6-1 and J is TRBJ1-1, with D perhaps matching TRBD1 (5 bases). Germline CDR1 reads MNHNS; CDR2 reads SASEGT. Trimming took 6 bases from V and 1 from J, leaving 15 bases between them. The CDR3 sequence is 15 residues long. CDR3 nucleotide sequence: TGTGCCAGCAGGGACGTCAGGGTCGGGAACACTGAAGCTTTCTTT. As protein: CASRDVRVGNTEAFF.

V gene TRBV18 combines with J gene TRBJ2-1; 10 positions match TRBD1. There are 18 residues in the CDR3. J lost 6 bases, V lost 0 bases, and 11 bases had no gene match. Looked up from germline, CDR1 is KGHSH and CDR2 is LQKENI. The CDR3 sequence: CASSPPGQGLGSANEQFF. In DNA form, the CDR3 reads TGTGCCAGCTCACCACCGGGACAGGGGCTCGGTAGCGCCAATGAGCAGTTCTTC.

This rearrangement joins TRBV5-4 to TRBJ1-2; D is unclear. V lost 4 bases to trimming and J lost 4 bases, with 8 bases between them. CDR1 SGHNT and CDR2 YYREEE come from the germline V gene (reference sequence). This CDR3 contains 12 residues. This CDR3 is CASSQDGYGYTF. Here the CDR3 DNA reads TGTGCCAGCAGCCAGGATGGCTATGGCTACACCTTC.

CDR3 in DNA: TGCAGCGTTGAGGTTAGCGGCTACAATGAGCAGTTCTTC. As protein: CSVEVSGYNEQFF. V is TRBV29-1 and J is TRBJ2-1, with a possible D match to TRBD2 (6 bases). The CDR3 loop spans 13 amino acids. Germline CDR1 and CDR2: SQVTM and ANQGSEA. Trimming pared 3 bases from V and 3 bases from J, leaving 9 bases between.

This clone was seen a single time. This chain's CDR3 is CASSSSGGSYEQYF. The CDR3 nucleotides read TGTGCCAGCAGCTCTAGCGGGGGCTCCTACGAGCAGTACTTC. The V gene is TRBV7-2, the J gene TRBJ2-7; 10 positions agree with TRBD2. The CDR3 is 14 amino acids. J was trimmed by 0 bases and V by 4 bases; bases with no gene match: 0. CDR1 and CDR2 (germline): SGHTA, FQGNSA.

The J gene is TRBJ2-3, the V gene TRBV21-1; the listed D gene, TRBD1, was not tested against the DNA. TRBV21-1 corresponds to a pseudogene. This CDR3 is built from 15 residues. The CDR3 coding sequence is TGTGCCAGCAGCAAAGGGACACGGACGACAGATACGCAGTATTTT. This sequence encodes CASSKGTRTTDTQYF.

The rearrangement uses TRBV4-3 and TRBJ1-1, with unresolved D. The germline V gene has CDR1 LGHNA and CDR2 YSLEER. Deletions cut 0 bases from V and 1 base from J, with 9 bases between. This CDR3 has 15 amino acids. CDR3 sequence (DNA): TGCGCCAGCAGCCAAGATTTTCGGGGGAACACTGAAGCTTTCTTT. Protein: CASSQDFRGNTEAFF.

V is TRBV10-1 and J is TRBJ2-1; 9 nucleotides agree with TRBD1. Germline V lookup: CDR1 WNHNN, CDR2 SYGVQD (reference sequence). V was clipped by 5 bases and J by 6 bases; unmatched bases: 14. The CDR3 totals 17 residues. The CDR3 nucleotides are TGCGCCAGCAGTCCACTCTCCGGGACAGGGTTGTTCAATGAGCAGTTCTTC. The encoded protein is CASSPLSGTGLFNEQFF.

The rearrangement joins TRBV18 to TRBJ2-7; D might be TRBD1 (5 bases). Germline values: CDR1 KGHSH, CDR2 LQKENI. The ends were cut back, 2 bases at V and 4 bases at J, with 15 bases in the middle. This CDR3 comprises 15 residues. CDR3 residues: CASSPDTSGRYEQYF. The CDR3 DNA reads as TGTGCCAGCTCACCAGATACCTCAGGGCGTTACGAGCAGTACTTC.

The chain links TRBV6-1 to TRBJ1-3, with D uncertain. The CDR3 runs to 14 residues. The germline CDR1 and CDR2 sequences are MNHNS and SASEGT. V dropped 2 bases and J dropped 0 bases, with 5 bases sitting between them. For the CDR3, the DNA is TGTGCCAGCAGTGAATCCTTCTCTGGAAACACCATATATTTT. It specifies CASSESFSGNTIYF.

The V and J genes are TRBV18 and TRBJ1-5; D ambiguous. Trimming left V 3 bases short and J 3 bases short, with 9 bases between. The CDR3 sequence is 14 residues long. CDR1 is KGHSH and CDR2 is LQKENI in the germline V gene. CDR3 coding DNA: TGTGCCAGCTCACCTGGTAGAAACAATCAGCCCCAGCATTTT. It codes for CASSPGRNNQPQHF.

This clone appeared once. V gene TRBV7-2 combines with J gene TRBJ1-3; D may be TRBD1 (5 bases). This CDR3 is built from 14 residues. In germline, CDR1 is SGHTA, CDR2 FQGNSA. Between the trimmed V and J ends, which lost 5 bases and 0 bases, there was a span of 8 bases. This CDR3 reads CASSQGVSGNTIYF. The CDR3 DNA is TGTGCCAGCAGCCAAGGGGTCTCTGGAAACACCATATATTTT.

This chain joins TRBV7-3 and TRBJ2-2; D unclear. The CDR3 is 16 amino acids. The germline V and J ends were trimmed by 1 base and 6 bases, with 15 bases remaining between them. Germline V lookup: CDR1 SGHTA, CDR2 FQGTGA. Written as DNA, the CDR3 is TGTGCCAGCAGCTTAAATGGGCGAACTGTGCCCGGGGAGCTGTTTTTT. It yields the protein CASSLNGRTVPGELFF.

This clone is a singleton in its sample. The chain couples TRBV28 to TRBJ1-1; TRBD1 matches at 9 bases. CDR1 is MDHEN and CDR2 is SYDVKM in the germline V gene. The CDR3 runs 15 residues. Germline trimming cut 4 bases from V and 5 bases from J; bases unmatched to any gene: 8. In nucleotides, the CDR3 is TGTGCCAGCAGTTCCACCGGGACAGGGACGACTGAAGCTTTCTTT. It yields the protein CASSSTGTGTTEAFF.

This CDR3 is CASSLGLAGEETQYF. The CDR3 coding sequence is TGTGCCAGTAGTTTGGGGCTAGCGGGGGAAGAGACCCAGTACTTC. This chain uses TRBV19 with TRBJ2-5; TRBD2 aligns across 10 bases. Trimming removed 5 bases from V and 3 bases from J; junction bases left unmatched: 6. The length of the CDR3 is 15 residues. CDR1 LNHDA and CDR2 SQIVND come from the germline V gene (reference sequence).

The chain joins TRBV14 to TRBJ1-2; D gene ambiguous. From germline, CDR1 is SGHDN and CDR2 FVKESK. Between the trimmed V and J ends, which lost 2 bases and 5 bases, there was a span of 21 bases. There are 17 residues in the CDR3. The CDR3 loop reads CASSQQSAYRGLYGYTF. Here the CDR3 DNA reads TGTGCCAGCAGCCAACAATCGGCCTACCGCGGATTATATGGCTACACCTTC.

This chain links TRBV11-2 with TRBJ1-3; D gene uncertain. CDR1 and CDR2 from the germline V gene are SGHAT and FQNNGV. The V end was cut by 1 base, the J end by 3 bases, with 13 bases between. This CDR3 region has 16 residues. In nucleotides, the CDR3 is TGTGCCAGCAGCTTAGCAAAGGGAGCTAATGGAAACACCATATATTTT. Protein product: CASSLAKGANGNTIYF.

The rearrangement uses TRBV20-1 and TRBJ2-1; no reliable D call. Trimming pared 3 bases from V and 10 bases from J, leaving 10 bases between. Germline CDR1 is DFQATT and CDR2 is SNEGSKA (reference sequence). The CDR3 is 11 amino acids. The CDR3 sequence: CSASLWAEQFF. The CDR3 DNA reads TGCAGTGCTAGCTTGTGGGCCGAGCAGTTCTTC.

This chain joins TRBV5-1 and TRBJ2-2, with a tentative D call TRBD2 (5 bases). Trimming removed 0 bases from V and 3 bases from J, with 12 bases in between. The CDR3 length is 16 residues. Germline CDR1 SGHRS, CDR2 YFSETQ. The CDR3 spells CASSLDVAGDTGELFF. The CDR3 DNA sequence: TGCGCCAGCAGCTTGGATGTCGCGGGTGACACCGGGGAGCTGTTTTTT.

This chain links TRBV6-1 with TRBJ1-5; possibly TRBD1 for D (6 bases). Germline V gene sequence: CDR1 MNHNS, CDR2 SASEGT. Trimming took 7 bases from V and 5 from J, leaving 12 bases between them. The CDR3 sequence is 13 residues long. The CDR3 bases are TGTGCCAGCACGGACAGAAGCTATCAGCCCCAGCATTTT. As protein: CASTDRSYQPQHF.

The V gene is TRBV28, the J gene TRBJ1-1, with TRBD1 identical over 10 bases. CDR3 length: 17 amino acids. V was pared by 5 bases and J by 11 bases, with 20 bases of the junction left unmatched. CDR1 MDHEN and CDR2 SYDVKM come from the germline V gene. The CDR3 DNA is TGTGCCAGCAGTCCCCGAATAACCGGGACAGGGGCCTCGTGGGCTTTCTTT. It specifies CASSPRITGTGASWAFF.

The chain joins TRBV6-6 to TRBJ1-5; TRBD1 is a possible D gene (5 bases). The germline CDR1 and CDR2 sequences are MNHNY and SVGAGI (reference sequence). This CDR3 region has 16 residues. The germline V and J ends were trimmed by 1 base and 2 bases, with 12 bases remaining between them. CDR3 region: CASSYFQGQGNQPQHF. The CDR3 nucleotides are TGTGCCAGCAGTTACTTCCAGGGCCAGGGCAATCAGCCCCAGCATTTT.

This rearrangement joins TRBV29-1 to TRBJ2-1, with 9 bases lining up with TRBD1. The ends lost 5 bases at V and 4 bases at J; junction bases unmatched: 12. The CDR3 totals 16 residues. Per germline, CDR1 SQVTM and CDR2 ANQGSEA. The DNA of the CDR3 is TGCAGCGTTCTTCCCGGACAGGGGAGATTATACAATGAGCAGTTCTTC. It yields the protein CSVLPGQGRLYNEQFF.

The V and J genes are TRBV27 and TRBJ2-3; 10 positions agree with TRBD2. The trim removed 4 bases at V and 6 bases at J, leaving 7 bases unmatched. The CDR3 loop spans 15 amino acids. Germline loops: CDR1 MNHEY, CDR2 SMNVEV (reference sequence). The CDR3 nucleotides are TGTGCCAGCAGTTCGCTATGGACTAGCGGTGATACGCAGTATTTT. It translates to CASSSLWTSGDTQYF.